A single sample gave rise to the 27 T cell receptor beta chains below, sequenced in a study of response to subunit inactivated influenza vaccine. TCRdb used MiXCR to reprocess the RT-PCR reads, holding one entry per CDR3 protein. The sample gives around 530,000 distinct CDR3 sequences, more than 15% of which show up once; 3% to 3.5% is in the top ten. Sample: CD4+ T cells sorted from PBMCs, taken 23 months after vaccination. The receptors originated from a man aged 45-69 years who received an inactivated influenza vaccine.

This clonotype was detected ten times or more. The DNA for the CDR3 is TGTGCCAGCAGCGCGGGACAGGGAACCTACGAGCAGTACTTC. This encodes CASSAGQGTYEQYF. The chain is built from TRBV5-6 and TRBJ2-7; TRBD1 matches 9 bases. Losses at the gene ends were 4 bases for V and 2 bases for J; bases not matched to a gene: 4. Germline V gene sequence: CDR1 SGHDT, CDR2 YYEEEE. The CDR3 sequence is 14 residues long.

The sample holds a few counts of this clonotype. The rearrangement uses TRBV25-1 and TRBJ2-1; 7 nucleotides line up with TRBD1. The CDR3 length is 16 residues. Germline V gene lookup returns CDR1 MGHDK and CDR2 SYGVNS. V shed 1 base, J shed 0 bases, and the junction held 3 bases outside the gene matches. The CDR3 loop is CASSELGTVSYNEQFF. The CDR3 nucleotides are TGTGCCAGCAGTGAATTGGGGACAGTCTCCTACAATGAGCAGTTCTTC.

The chain is built from TRBV20-1 and TRBJ2-7, with 8 bases lining up with TRBD2. The CDR3 is 15 amino acids. After removal of 1 base from V and 5 bases from J, the junction contained 10 bases not matched to a gene. The V gene's germline CDR1 is DFQATT and CDR2 SNEGSKA (reference sequence). The CDR3 region is CSARGVLAGGHEQYF. The CDR3 nucleotides read TGCAGTGCTAGAGGGGTATTGGCGGGAGGCCACGAGCAGTACTTC.

This clonotype was seen at least ten times. The CDR3 bases are TGTGCCAGCAGTTCTACCGGGACCCAGTACTTC. This encodes CASSSTGTQYF. V and J are TRBV6-6 and TRBJ2-5; D not certain. The CDR3 runs to 11 residues. V was trimmed by 4 bases and J by 7 bases, leaving 7 bases between them. Per germline, CDR1 MNHNY and CDR2 SVGAGI (reference sequence).

This clonotype was seen a few times. The chain is built from TRBV3-1 and TRBJ1-1; D might be TRBD1 (6 bases). CDR3 length: 14 amino acids. Germline CDR1 reads LGHDT; CDR2 reads YNNKEL (reference sequence). The ends were cut back, 5 bases at V and 0 bases at J, with 10 bases in the middle. The CDR3 DNA reads TGTGCCAGCAGCACGACAGGAATGAACACTGAAGCTTTCTTT. Translating gives CASSTTGMNTEAFF.

V usage is TRBV20-1 and J usage is TRBJ2-5; TRBD1 agrees at 9 bases. Germline-derived CDR1 and CDR2 are DFQATT and SNEGSKA (reference sequence). V gave up 4 bases and J gave up 4 bases; unmatched junction bases: 10. This CDR3 contains 15 residues. CDR3 DNA: TGCAGTGCTATACCTAGACAGGGGGGAAGAGAGACCCAGTACTTC. Translated, it gives CSAIPRQGGRETQYF.

This clonotype was observed a handful of times. This rearrangement joins TRBV7-2 to TRBJ1-6, with 11 bases identical to TRBD1. V was pared by 3 bases and J by 6 bases, with 4 bases of the junction left unmatched. CDR3 length: 16 amino acids. Germline CDR1 is SGHTA and CDR2 is FQGNSA. CDR3 region: CASSLGGQGVNSPLHF. The CDR3 DNA is TGTGCCAGCAGCTTGGGGGGACAGGGGGTTAATTCACCCCTCCACTTT.

This clonotype was recorded a few times. This rearrangement joins TRBV7-9 to TRBJ2-7; D unclear. Per germline, CDR1 SEHNR and CDR2 FQNEAQ (reference sequence). The length of the CDR3 is 14 residues. Trimming stripped 5 bases from V and 6 bases from J, with 17 bases between. CDR3 region: CASSPLPSSAEQYF. In DNA form, the CDR3 reads TGTGCCAGCAGCCCTCTTCCCTCCAGCGCCGAGCAGTACTTC.

This clonotype was counted between two and nine times. DNA of the CDR3: TGCAGTGCTAGACCCCCTCGCGGAGCCAATTACAATGAGCAGTTCTTC. It encodes CSARPPRGANYNEQFF. The chain carries TRBV20-1 and TRBJ2-1; D uncertain. The CDR3 totals 16 residues. From germline, CDR1 is DFQATT and CDR2 SNEGSKA (reference sequence). V lost 2 bases, J lost 4 bases, and 18 bases lay in between.

This clonotype was counted between two and nine times. The chain links TRBV10-3 to TRBJ1-4; D perhaps matches TRBD1 (6 bases). The CDR3 has 15 residues. Germline CDR1 is ENHRY and CDR2 is SYGVKD. V lost 3 bases and J lost 6, with 14 bases in between. CDR3 in amino acids: CAISDGRGRDEKLFF. The CDR3 region has the DNA TGTGCCATCAGTGACGGCAGGGGAAGGGATGAAAAACTGTTTTTT.

The rearrangement links TRBV28 to TRBJ2-2, with 9 nucleotides matching TRBD2. The junction had 10 bases not matched to a gene; V was cut back by 6 bases and J by 5 bases. The CDR3 length is 16 residues. From germline, CDR1 is MDHEN and CDR2 SYDVKM. For the CDR3, the DNA is TGTGCCAGCAGCGGATTTAGCGGGAGAGGAACCGGGGAGCTGTTTTTT. Translated, it gives CASSGFSGRGTGELFF.

This clonotype turned up a few times. The chain is built from TRBV12-3 or TRBV12-4 and TRBJ1-2, with a possible D match to TRBD1 (6 bases). V was cut by 2 bases and J by 7 bases, with 14 bases left in between. The CDR3 spans 14 residues. CDR3 protein: CASSLMGASGGYTF. The CDR3 coding sequence is TGTGCCAGCAGTTTAATGGGGGCGAGCGGTGGCTACACCTTC.

Only a few counts were recorded for this clonotype. The chain links TRBV11-1 to TRBJ2-5, with TRBD1 as a possible D gene (7 bases). Trimming took off 2 bases at V and 4 bases at J, with 17 bases between the two ends. The CDR3 totals 16 residues. Looked up from germline, CDR1 is SGHAT and CDR2 is FQDESV (reference sequence). The CDR3 DNA follows: TGTGCCAGCAGCTTAACGATCGGTCAGGGGGGAGAGACCCAGTACTTC. This encodes CASSLTIGQGGETQYF. The whole variable domain, filled in from reference TRBV11-1 and TRBJ2-5, reads EAEVAQSPRYKITEKSQAVAFWCDPISGHATLYWYRQILGQGPELLVQFQDESVVDDSQLPKDRFSAERLKGVDSTLKIQPAELGDSAMYLCASSLTIGQGGETQYFGPGTRLLVL.

This clonotype came up a few times. The V gene is TRBV6-7, the J gene TRBJ1-4; D is uncertain. TRBV6-7 is classed as an ORF, of uncertain function. Between the trimmed V and J ends, which lost 6 bases and 4 bases, there was a span of 18 bases. The CDR3 length is 16 residues. For the CDR3, the DNA is TGTGCCAGCAGGCCCGGACCCCAAGAGGGTAATGAAAAACTGTTTTTT. Amino acids: CASRPGPQEGNEKLFF.

This clonotype was seen at least ten times. V gene TRBV28 combines with J gene TRBJ2-1; possibly TRBD1 for D (5 bases). CDR3 size: 13 residues. Germline assignment: CDR1 MDHEN and CDR2 SYDVKM. V shed 6 bases and J shed 7 bases, with 13 bases lying between them. For the CDR3, the DNA is TGTGCCAGCAGGCAGAGACGGACAAATGAGCAGTTCTTC. Residues: CASRQRRTNEQFF.

This clonotype was seen a handful of times. The rearrangement joins TRBV13 to TRBJ2-7; TRBD1 matches 8 bases. The CDR3 spans 14 residues. Per the germline V gene, CDR1 is PRHDT and CDR2 is FYEKMQ (reference sequence). Trimming cost V 4 bases and J 3 bases; bases outside gene matches: 5. For the CDR3, the DNA is TGTGCCAGCAGCTCAGGGGGCGGAGGCTACGAGCAGTACTTC. This codes for CASSSGGGGYEQYF.

This chain links TRBV4-2 with TRBJ2-1; possibly TRBD1 for D (5 bases). The CDR3 has 13 residues. CDR1 and CDR2 (germline): LGHNA, YNFKEQ. Trimming took off 4 bases at V and 6 bases at J, with 10 bases between the two ends. The CDR3 bases are TGTGCCAGCAGCCGCAGGGTGGGCAATGAGCAGTTCTTC. Residues: CASSRRVGNEQFF.

This clonotype was found a few times. The chain combines TRBV7-8 with TRBJ1-4, with TRBD1 matching 11 bases. The V and J ends lost 5 bases and 7 bases, in that order; junction bases with no gene match: 12. The CDR3 sequence is 17 residues long. Germline V lookup: CDR1 SGHVS, CDR2 FQNEAQ. The CDR3 nucleotides are TGTGCCAGCAGCACCCGGGACAGGGGGGCTCCAGGTGAAAAACTGTTTTTT. Encoded protein: CASSTRDRGAPGEKLFF. Full variable domain (remainder filled in from reference TRBV7-8 and TRBJ1-4): GAGVSQSPRYKVAKRGQDVALRCDPISGHVSLFWYQQALGQGPEFLTYFQNEAQLDKSGLPSDRFFAERPEGSVSTLKIQRTQQEDSAVYLCASSTRDRGAPGEKLFFGSGTQLSVL.

The genes are TRBV5-6 and TRBJ2-7; 14 bases match TRBD2. Germline V lookup: CDR1 SGHDT, CDR2 YYEEEE. The CDR3 has 20 amino acids. Trimming cost V 0 bases and J 2 bases; bases outside gene matches: 13. The CDR3 is CASSLVLGLAGVRPTYEQYF. CDR3 sequence (DNA): TGTGCCAGCAGCTTGGTCCTGGGACTAGCGGGGGTGAGACCGACCTACGAGCAGTACTTC.

CDR3 nucleotide sequence: TGTGCCAGCAGCGTAGCAGGGAATAATCGGGAGACCCAGTACTTC. Its protein product is CASSVAGNNRETQYF. This chain links TRBV9 with TRBJ2-5, with TRBD1 as a possible D gene (5 bases). The CDR3 extends over 15 amino acids. The germline V gene encodes CDR1 SGDLS and CDR2 YYNGEE. V was shortened by 0 bases and J by 5 bases, with 14 bases between the two germline ends.

This chain connects TRBV20-1 to TRBJ2-1, with 12 bases fitting TRBD2. The length of the CDR3 is 12 residues. Germline values: CDR1 DFQATT, CDR2 SNEGSKA (reference sequence). CDR3 loop: CSPGWGLAGQFF. The CDR3 DNA follows: TGCAGCCCCGGCTGGGGACTAGCGGGGCAGTTCTTC.

This chain links TRBV7-3 with TRBJ2-1, with unresolved D. CDR1 is SGHTA, CDR2 FQGTGA, per germline. The CDR3 is made up of 16 amino acids. V was pared by 2 bases and J by 0 bases, with 11 bases between. The CDR3 loop is CASSLYGPVSYNEQFF. CDR3 DNA sequence: TGTGCCAGCAGCTTATACGGGCCGGTCTCCTACAATGAGCAGTTCTTC.

This clonotype was seen more than once but under ten times. J is TRBJ2-7 and V is TRBV7-9; TRBD1 matches 10 bases. There are 14 residues in the CDR3. Germline V gene sequence: CDR1 SEHNR, CDR2 FQNEAQ (reference sequence). The V and J ends lost 4 bases and 6 bases, in that order; junction bases with no gene match: 6. The DNA for the CDR3 is TGTGCCAGCAGCTCCTACCGGGACAGGGGCGAGCAGTACTTC. Its protein is CASSSYRDRGEQYF.

This chain links TRBV6-5 with TRBJ1-1; D is ambiguous. CDR1 is MNHEY and CDR2 is SVGAGI in the germline V gene. The ends were cut back, 2 bases at V and 5 bases at J, with 9 bases in the middle. The CDR3 contains 13 residues. This chain's CDR3 is CASSYGVGTEAFF. The CDR3 nucleotides are TGTGCCAGCAGTTACGGAGTGGGGACTGAAGCTTTCTTT.

The genes are TRBV5-1 and TRBJ2-2; TRBD1 agrees at 9 bases. Trimming at V came to 5 bases and at J to 8 bases, leaving 13 bases not matched to a gene. Germline V gives CDR1 SGHRS, CDR2 YFSETQ. The CDR3 spans 16 residues. CDR3 nucleotide sequence: TGCGCCAGCAGACGGACAGGGGCAGTCCAACCTGGGGAGCTGTTTTTT. It yields the protein CASRRTGAVQPGELFF.

In DNA, the CDR3 is TGTGCCAGCAGCCTGGAGCTCTACGAGCAGTACTTC. It codes for CASSLELYEQYF. The chain links TRBV5-4 to TRBJ2-7; unclear D gene. The length of the CDR3 is 12 residues. CDR1 is SGHNT and CDR2 is YYREEE in the germline V gene (reference sequence). V gave up 4 bases and J gave up 3 bases, with 8 bases separating them.

V gene TRBV7-2 combines with J gene TRBJ2-5, with 8 bases fitting TRBD2. Trimming took 5 bases from V and 4 from J; bases not matched to a gene: 6. The CDR3 covers 14 residues. CDR1 is SGHTA and CDR2 is FQGNSA in the germline V gene. CDR3: CASSPGGGRETQYF. The CDR3 coding sequence is TGTGCCAGCAGCCCCGGGGGGGGCAGAGAGACCCAGTACTTC. The entire variable domain, with the rest obtained from reference TRBV7-2 and TRBJ2-5, is as follows: GAGVSQSPSNKVTEKGKDVELRCDPISGHTALYWYRQSLGQGLEFLIYFQGNSAPDKSGLPSDRFSAERTGGSVSTLTIQRTQQEDSAVYLCASSPGGGRETQYFGPGTRLLVL.